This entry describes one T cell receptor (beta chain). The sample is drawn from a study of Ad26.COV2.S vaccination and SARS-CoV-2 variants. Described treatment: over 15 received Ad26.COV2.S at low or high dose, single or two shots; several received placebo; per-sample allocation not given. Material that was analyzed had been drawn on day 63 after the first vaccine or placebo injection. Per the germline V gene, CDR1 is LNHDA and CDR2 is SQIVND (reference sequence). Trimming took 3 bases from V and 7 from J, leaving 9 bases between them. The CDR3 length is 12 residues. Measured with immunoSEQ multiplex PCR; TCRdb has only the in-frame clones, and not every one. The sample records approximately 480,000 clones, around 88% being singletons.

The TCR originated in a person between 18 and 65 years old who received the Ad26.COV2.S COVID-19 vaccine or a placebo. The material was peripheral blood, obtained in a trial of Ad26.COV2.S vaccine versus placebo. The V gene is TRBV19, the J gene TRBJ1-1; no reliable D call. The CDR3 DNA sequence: TGTGCCAGTAGTATGAGGGCGGGTGAAGCTTTCTTT. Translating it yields CASSMRAGEAFF.